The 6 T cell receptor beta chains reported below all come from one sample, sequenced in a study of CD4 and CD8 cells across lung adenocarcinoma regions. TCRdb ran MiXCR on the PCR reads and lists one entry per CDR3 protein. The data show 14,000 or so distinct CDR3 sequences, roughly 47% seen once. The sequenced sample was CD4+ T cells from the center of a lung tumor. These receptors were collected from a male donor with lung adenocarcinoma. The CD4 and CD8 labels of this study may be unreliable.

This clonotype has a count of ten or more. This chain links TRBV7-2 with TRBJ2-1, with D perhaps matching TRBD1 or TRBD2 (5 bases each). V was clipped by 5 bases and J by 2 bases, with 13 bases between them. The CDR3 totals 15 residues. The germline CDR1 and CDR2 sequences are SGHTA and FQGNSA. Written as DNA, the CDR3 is TGTGCCAGCAGCCTAGGGACCCCCACCTACAATGAGCAGTTCTTC. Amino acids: CASSLGTPTYNEQFF.

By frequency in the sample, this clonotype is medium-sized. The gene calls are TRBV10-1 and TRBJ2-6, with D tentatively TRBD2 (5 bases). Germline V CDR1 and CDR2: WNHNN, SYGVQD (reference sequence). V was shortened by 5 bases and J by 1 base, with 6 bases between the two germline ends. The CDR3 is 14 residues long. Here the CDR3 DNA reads TGCGCCAGCAGTTCGGGATCTGGGGCCAACGTCCTGACTTTC. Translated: CASSSGSGANVLTF.

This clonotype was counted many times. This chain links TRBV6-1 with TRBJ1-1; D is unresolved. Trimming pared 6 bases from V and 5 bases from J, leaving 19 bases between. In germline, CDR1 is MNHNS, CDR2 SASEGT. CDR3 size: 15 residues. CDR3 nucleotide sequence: TGTGCCAGCAGCCCCTCCTCGGGGAGAGGGACTGAAGCTTTCTTT. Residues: CASSPSSGRGTEAFF.

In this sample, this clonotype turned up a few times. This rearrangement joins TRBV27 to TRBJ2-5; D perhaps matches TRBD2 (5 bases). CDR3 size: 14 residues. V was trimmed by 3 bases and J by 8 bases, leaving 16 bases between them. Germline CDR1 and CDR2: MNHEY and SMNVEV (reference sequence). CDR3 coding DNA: TGTGCCAGCAGTTTTTCCCGGGGTATGCTTACCCAGTACTTC. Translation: CASSFSRGMLTQYF.

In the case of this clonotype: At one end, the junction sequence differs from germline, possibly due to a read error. DNA of the CDR3: TGTGCGGGAAAGGGGCGCCGTGACTCGGAGACGCAGTACTTT. Translating it yields CAGKGRRDSETQYF. The chain links TRBV6-1 to TRBJ2-5; weak D call: TRBD1 (5 bases). The CDR3 sequence is 14 residues long. Germline V gives CDR1 MNHNS, CDR2 SASEGT.

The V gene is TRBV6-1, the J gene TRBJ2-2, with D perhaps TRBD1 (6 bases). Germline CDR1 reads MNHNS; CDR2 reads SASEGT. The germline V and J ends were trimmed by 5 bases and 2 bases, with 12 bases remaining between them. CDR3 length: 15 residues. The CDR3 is CASSPKDRNTGELFF. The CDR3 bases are TGTGCCAGCAGTCCCAAGGACAGAAACACCGGGGAGCTGTTTTTT.